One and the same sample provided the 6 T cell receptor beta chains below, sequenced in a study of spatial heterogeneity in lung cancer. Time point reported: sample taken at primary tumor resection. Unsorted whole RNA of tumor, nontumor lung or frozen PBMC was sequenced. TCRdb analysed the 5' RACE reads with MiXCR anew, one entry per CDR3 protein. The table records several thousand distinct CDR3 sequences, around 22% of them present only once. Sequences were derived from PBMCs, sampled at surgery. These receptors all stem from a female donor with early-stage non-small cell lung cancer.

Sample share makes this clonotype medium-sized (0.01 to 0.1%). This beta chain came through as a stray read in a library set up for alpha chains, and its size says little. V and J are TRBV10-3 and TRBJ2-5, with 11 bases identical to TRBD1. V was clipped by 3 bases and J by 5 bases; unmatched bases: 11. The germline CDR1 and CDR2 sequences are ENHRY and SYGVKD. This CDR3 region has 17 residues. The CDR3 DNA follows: TGTGCCATCAGTGACCACCTCCCGGGACAGGGGGTGGAGACCCAGTACTTC. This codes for CAISDHLPGQGVETQYF.

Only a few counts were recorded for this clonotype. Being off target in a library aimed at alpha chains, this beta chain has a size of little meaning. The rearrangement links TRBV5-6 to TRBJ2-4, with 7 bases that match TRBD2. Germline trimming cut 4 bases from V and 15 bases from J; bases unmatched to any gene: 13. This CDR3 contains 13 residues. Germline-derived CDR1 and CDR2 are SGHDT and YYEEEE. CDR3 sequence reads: CASSRGDYGNWYF. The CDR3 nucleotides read TGTGCCAGCAGCCGGGGGGACTACGGGAACTGGTACTTC.

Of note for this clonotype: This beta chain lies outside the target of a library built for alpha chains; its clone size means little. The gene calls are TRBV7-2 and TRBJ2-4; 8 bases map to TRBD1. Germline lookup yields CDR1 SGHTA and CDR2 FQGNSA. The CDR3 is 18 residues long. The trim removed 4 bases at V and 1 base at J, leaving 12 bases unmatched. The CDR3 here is CASSSLGRGREAKNIQYF. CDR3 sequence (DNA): TGTGCCAGCAGCTCACTCGGCAGGGGGCGCGAGGCCAAAAACATTCAGTACTTC.

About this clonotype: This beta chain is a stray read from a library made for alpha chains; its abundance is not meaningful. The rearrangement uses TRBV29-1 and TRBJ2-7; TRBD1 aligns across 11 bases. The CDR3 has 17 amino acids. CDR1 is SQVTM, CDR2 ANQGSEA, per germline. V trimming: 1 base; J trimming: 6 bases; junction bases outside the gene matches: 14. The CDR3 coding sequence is TGCAGCGTTGAAGCCGGAGAGTCCGGACAGGGGGCGGGCGAGCAGTACTTC. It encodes CSVEAGESGQGAGEQYF.

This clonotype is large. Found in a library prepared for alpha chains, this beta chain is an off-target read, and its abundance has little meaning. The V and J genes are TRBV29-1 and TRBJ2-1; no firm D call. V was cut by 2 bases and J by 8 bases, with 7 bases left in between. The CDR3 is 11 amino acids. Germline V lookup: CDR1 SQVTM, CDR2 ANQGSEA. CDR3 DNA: TGCAGCGTTGAATTACGGCATGAGCAGTTCTTC. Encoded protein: CSVELRHEQFF.

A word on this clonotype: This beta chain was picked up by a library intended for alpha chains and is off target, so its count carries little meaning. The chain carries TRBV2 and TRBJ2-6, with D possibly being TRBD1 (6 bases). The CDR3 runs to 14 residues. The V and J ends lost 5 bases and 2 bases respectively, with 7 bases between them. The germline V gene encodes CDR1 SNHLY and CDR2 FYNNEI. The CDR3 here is CASSNRAGANVLTF. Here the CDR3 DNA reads TGTGCCAGCAGTAACAGGGCTGGGGCCAACGTCCTGACTTTC.